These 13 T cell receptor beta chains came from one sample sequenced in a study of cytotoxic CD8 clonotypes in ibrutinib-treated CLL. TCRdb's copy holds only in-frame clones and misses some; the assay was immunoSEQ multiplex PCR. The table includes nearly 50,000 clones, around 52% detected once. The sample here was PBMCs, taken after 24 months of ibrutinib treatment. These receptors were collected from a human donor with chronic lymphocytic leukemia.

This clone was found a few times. In DNA form, the CDR3 reads TGTGCCACAGGGAGGAGGATGAACACTGAAGCTTTCTTT. It codes for CATGRRMNTEAFF. The chain has TRBV2 and TRBJ1-1; D is perhaps TRBD1 (5 bases). The CDR3 is made up of 13 amino acids. V dropped 10 bases and J dropped 0 bases, with 12 bases sitting between them. The germline V gene encodes CDR1 SNHLY and CDR2 FYNNEI. Full variable domain (remainder filled in from reference TRBV2 and TRBJ1-1): EPEVTQTPSHQVTQMGQEVILRCVPISNHLYFYWYRQILGQKVEFLVSFYNNEISEKSEIFDDQFSVERPDGSNFTLKIRSTKLEDSAMYFCATGRRMNTEAFFGQGTRLTVV.

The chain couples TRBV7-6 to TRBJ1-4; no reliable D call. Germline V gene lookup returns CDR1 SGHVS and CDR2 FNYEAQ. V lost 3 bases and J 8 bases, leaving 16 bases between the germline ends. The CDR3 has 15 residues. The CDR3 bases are TGTGCCAGCAGCTTGACATCGGGTCGTTGGGAAAAACTGTTTTTT. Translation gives CASSLTSGRWEKLFF.

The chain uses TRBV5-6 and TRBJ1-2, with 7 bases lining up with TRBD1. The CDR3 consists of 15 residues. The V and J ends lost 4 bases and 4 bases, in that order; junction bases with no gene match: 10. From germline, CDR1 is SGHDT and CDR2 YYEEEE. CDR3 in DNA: TGTGCCAGCAGCCGTCGGGACAGCCGATTCTATGGCTACACCTTC. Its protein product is CASSRRDSRFYGYTF.

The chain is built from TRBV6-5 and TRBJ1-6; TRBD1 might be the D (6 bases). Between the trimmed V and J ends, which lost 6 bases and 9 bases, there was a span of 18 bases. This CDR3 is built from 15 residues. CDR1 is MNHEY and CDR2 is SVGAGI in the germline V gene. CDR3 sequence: CASRPQTGGISPLHF. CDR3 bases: TGTGCCAGCAGACCCCAGACAGGCGGCATTTCACCCCTCCACTTT.

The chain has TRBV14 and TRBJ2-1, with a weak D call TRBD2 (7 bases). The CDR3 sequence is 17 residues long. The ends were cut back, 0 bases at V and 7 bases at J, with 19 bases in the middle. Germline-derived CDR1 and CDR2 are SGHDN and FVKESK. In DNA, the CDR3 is TGTGCCAGCAGCCAAGACATCTGGGGGGGGCGTAGGAATGAGCAGTTCTTC. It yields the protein CASSQDIWGGRRNEQFF.

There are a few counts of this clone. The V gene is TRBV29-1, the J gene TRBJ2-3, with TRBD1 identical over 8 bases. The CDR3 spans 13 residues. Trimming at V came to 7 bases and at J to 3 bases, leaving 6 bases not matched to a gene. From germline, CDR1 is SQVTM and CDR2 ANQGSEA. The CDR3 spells CSGRGRVTDTQYF. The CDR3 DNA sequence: TGCAGCGGCAGGGGGCGAGTAACAGATACGCAGTATTTT.

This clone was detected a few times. The CDR3 nucleotides read TGTGCCAGCAGCTTGGATCCGACCGGGGAGACCCAGTACTTC. Amino acid sequence: CASSLDPTGETQYF. V and J are TRBV5-4 and TRBJ2-5; D ambiguous. CDR3 length: 14 amino acids. Germline lookup yields CDR1 SGHNT and CDR2 YYREEE (reference sequence). With 0 bases removed from V and 5 bases from J, the gap between germline ends came to 11 bases.

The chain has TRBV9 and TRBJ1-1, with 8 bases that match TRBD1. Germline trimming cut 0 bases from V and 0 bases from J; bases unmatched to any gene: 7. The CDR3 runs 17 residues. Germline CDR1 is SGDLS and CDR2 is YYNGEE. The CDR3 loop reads CASSVGGTGLMNTEAFF. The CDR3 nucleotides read TGTGCCAGCAGCGTAGGTGGGACAGGACTTATGAACACTGAAGCTTTCTTT.

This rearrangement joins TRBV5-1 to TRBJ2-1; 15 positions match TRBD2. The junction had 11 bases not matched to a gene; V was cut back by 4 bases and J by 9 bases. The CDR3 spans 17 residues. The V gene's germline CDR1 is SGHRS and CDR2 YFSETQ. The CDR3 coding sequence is TGCGCCAGCAGCGCCCCGGGACTAGCGGGGGGATCGTCTGAGCAGTTCTTC. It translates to CASSAPGLAGGSSEQFF.

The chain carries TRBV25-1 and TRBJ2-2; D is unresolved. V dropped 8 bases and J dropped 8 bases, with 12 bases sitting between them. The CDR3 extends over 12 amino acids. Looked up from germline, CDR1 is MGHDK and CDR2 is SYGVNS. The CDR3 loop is CASGWWGGELFF. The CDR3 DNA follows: TGTGCCAGCGGCTGGTGGGGTGGGGAGCTGTTTTTT.

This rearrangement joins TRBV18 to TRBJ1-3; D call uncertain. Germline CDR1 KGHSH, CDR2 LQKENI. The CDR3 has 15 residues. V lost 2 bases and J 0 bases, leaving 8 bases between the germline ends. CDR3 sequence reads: CASSPVGSSGNTIYF. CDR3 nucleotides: TGTGCCAGCTCACCAGTCGGTTCCTCTGGAAACACCATATATTTT.

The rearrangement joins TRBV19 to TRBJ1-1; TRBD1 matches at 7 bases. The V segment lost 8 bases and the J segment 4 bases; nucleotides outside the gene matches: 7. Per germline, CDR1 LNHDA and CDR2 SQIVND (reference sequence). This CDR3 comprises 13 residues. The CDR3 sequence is CASFRGGGTEAFF. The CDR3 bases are TGTGCCAGTTTCAGGGGGGGAGGCACTGAAGCTTTCTTT.

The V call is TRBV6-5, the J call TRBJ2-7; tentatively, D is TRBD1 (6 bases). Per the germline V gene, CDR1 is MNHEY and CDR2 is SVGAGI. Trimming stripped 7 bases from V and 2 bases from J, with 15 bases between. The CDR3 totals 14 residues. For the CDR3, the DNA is TGTGCCAGCATCGCCGGGACACCCCCCTACGAGCAGTACTTC. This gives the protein CASIAGTPPYEQYF.